This is a list of T cell receptor beta chains from one sample in a study of shared clonotypes between healthy human individuals. Sequencing used immunoSEQ multiplex PCR; TCRdb keeps in-frame clones, though not all of them. The top ten hold about 17% of the sample, which has hundreds of thousands of clones, about nine tenths seen once. The sequenced sample was memory CD8+ T cells sorted from blood. These receptors all stem from a man between 18 and 35 years old in good health. Both conserved end residues are part of each CDR3. The D gene is left open where the match is weak. Not all rows give a size; the values are once, few, many and, for expanded clones, a class.

V,D,size,J,DNA,CDR3
TRBV7-8,TRBD2,NA,TRBJ2-5,TGTGCCAGCAGCCCTTGGGGAGCGGGACAAGAGACCCAGTACTTC,CASSPWGAGQETQYF
TRBV20-1,NA,NA,TRBJ2-1,TGCAGTGCTCGAACCAACAATGAGCAGTTCTTC,CSARTNNEQFF
TRBV25-1,TRBD2,NA,TRBJ2-7,TGTGCCAGCAGTGGACTAGCGGGGGACTACGAGCAGTACTTC,CASSGLAGDYEQYF
TRBV10-2,TRBD2,NA,TRBJ2-1,TGCGCCAGCAGTGAACCTGGGACTAGCGGCTACAATGAGCAGTTCTTC,CASSEPGTSGYNEQFF
TRBV7-8,TRBD2,once,TRBJ2-7,TGTGCCAGCAGTCTAGCGGGAGGGTCCATCTACGAGCAGTACTTC,CASSLAGGSIYEQYF
TRBV7-6,TRBD2,NA,TRBJ2-3,TGTGCCAGCAGCTATTTAGCGGGAGAGAGCACAGATACGCAGTATTTT,CASSYLAGESTDTQYF
TRBV7-6,TRBD2,NA,TRBJ2-7,TGTGCCAGCAGCTTATTAGCGGGCATGGGCGAGCAGTACTTC,CASSLLAGMGEQYF
TRBV6-4,NA,NA,TRBJ2-1,TGTGCCAGTACAAGTACTCCCGGTAGTAATGAGCAGTTCTTC,CASTSTPGSNEQFF
TRBV7-9,TRBD2,NA,TRBJ2-7,TGTGCCAGCAGCTTAGTTTCTAGCGGGGAAAACTACGAGCAGTACTTC,CASSLVSSGENYEQYF
TRBV7-3,TRBD1,NA,TRBJ1-6,TGTGCCAGCAGCCCGACAGGGGGTTATTCACCCCTCCACTTT,CASSPTGGYSPLHF
TRBV27,TRBD2,once,TRBJ2-3,TGTGCCAGCAGTATGCTAGCGGGGGGGCCCACAGATACGCAGTATTTT,CASSMLAGGPTDTQYF
TRBV19,NA,NA,TRBJ2-1,TGTGCCAGTAGTATTGATGCGGGGGCCAGCGGCGAGCAGTTCTTC,CASSIDAGASGEQFF
TRBV6-4,NA,NA,TRBJ2-7,TGTGCCACCAAAATACAGTCCTACGAGCAGTACTTC,CATKIQSYEQYF
TRBV11-2,TRBD2,NA,TRBJ2-5,TGTGCCAGCAGCTCTGGACTAGCGGGGGAAGAGACCCAGTACTTC,CASSSGLAGEETQYF
TRBV7-9,NA,NA,TRBJ2-7,TGTGCCAGCAGCCATAGCGGGACAGGCCCTGCCTACGAGCAGTACTTC,CASSHSGTGPAYEQYF
TRBV27,NA,once,TRBJ2-3,TGTGCCAGCGCCAGGGGAGCGGTAGCAGATACGCAGTATTTT,CASARGAVADTQYF
TRBV30,NA,NA,TRBJ1-3,TGTGCCTGGTACAGGTACTCTGGAAACACCATATATTTT,CAWYRYSGNTIYF
TRBV7-6,NA,once,TRBJ2-2,TGTGCCAGCACCCCGAGCACCGGGGAGCTGTTTTTT,CASTPSTGELFF
TRBV27,NA,NA,TRBJ2-7,TGTGCCAGCAGTTTCGGCCCTGGCTCCTACGAGCAGTACTTC,CASSFGPGSYEQYF
TRBV27,NA,NA,TRBJ1-1,TGTGCCAGCATCCATCCGGGGATGAACACTGAAGCTTTCTTT,CASIHPGMNTEAFF
TRBV7-9,NA,NA,TRBJ2-1,TGTGCCAGCAGCTTGCATTTCGATGAGCAGTTCTTC,CASSLHFDEQFF
TRBV4-3,TRBD2,once,TRBJ2-1,TGCGCCAGCAGCCAAGTAGCGGGGCGGGATTACAATGAGCAGTTCTTC,CASSQVAGRDYNEQFF
TRBV7-9,NA,NA,TRBJ2-5,TGTGCCAGCAGCTACTTCATGGAGGAGACCCAGTACTTC,CASSYFMEETQYF
TRBV15,NA,NA,TRBJ2-3,TGTGCCACCACAGAGGGGAGTAGCACAGATACGCAGTATTTT,CATTEGSSTDTQYF
TRBV7-9,NA,NA,TRBJ2-1,TGTGCCAGCAGCTTAAGCGCCTACAATGAGCAGTTCTTC,CASSLSAYNEQFF
TRBV7-9,TRBD1,NA,TRBJ2-7,TGTGCCAGCAGCTTAGTGGGATACAGGGGGCTATACGACGAGCAGTACTTC,CASSLVGYRGLYDEQYF
TRBV7-9,NA,NA,TRBJ2-7,TGTGCCAGCAGCCCGGTGACCTACGAGCAGTACTTC,CASSPVTYEQYF
TRBV28,TRBD2,NA,TRBJ2-3,TGTGCCAGCAGTTTAGGGTGCGGGGGGGCCGTAGATACGCAGTATTTT,CASSLGCGGAVDTQYF
TRBV7-8,NA,NA,TRBJ2-5,TGTGCCAGCAGCTTAGTTTCCAGGGATCGTCGAGAGACCCAGTACTTC,CASSLVSRDRRETQYF
TRBV4-3,NA,NA,TRBJ2-3,TGCGCCAGCAGCCAAGGGACGGAAGATACGCAGTATTTT,CASSQGTEDTQYF
TRBV6-5,TRBD2,NA,TRBJ2-4,TGTGCCAGCAGTTCGGGGGGTTGGGACATTCAGTACTTC,CASSSGGWDIQYF
TRBV29-1,NA,NA,TRBJ1-1,TGCAGCGTTGAACCTTTGACAGGTAGAAATCCTGAAGCTTTCTTT,CSVEPLTGRNPEAFF
TRBV12-2,NA,once,TRBJ1-5,TGTGCAAGTCGCCGAGGCCGTTTCCGGGAGTCAACTGGCAATCAGCCCCAGCATTTT,CASRRGRFRESTGNQPQHF
TRBV29-1,NA,NA,TRBJ2-1,TGCAGCGTTGAACGGGCAGGGAGGTACAATGAGCAGTTCTTC,CSVERAGRYNEQFF
TRBV10-3,TRBD2,NA,TRBJ2-1,TGTGCCATCAAAAATGGGACTAGCATGGGTCTGGGTGAGCAGTTCTTC,CAIKNGTSMGLGEQFF
TRBV11-2,TRBD1,NA,TRBJ1-5,TGTGCCAGCAGCACCTGGACAGGGAATCAGCCCCAGCATTTT,CASSTWTGNQPQHF
TRBV27,NA,NA,TRBJ2-1,TGTGCCAGCAGTTTATCTTTCCGGCTGACCCGCAAGGAGCAGTTCTTC,CASSLSFRLTRKEQFF
TRBV20-1,NA,NA,TRBJ2-5,TGCAGTGCTAAGATAGAGACCCAGTACTTC,CSAKIETQYF
TRBV4-3,NA,NA,TRBJ2-7,TGCGCCAGCAGCCCCGGGCCTCCCGCACACGAGCAGTACTTC,CASSPGPPAHEQYF
TRBV30,NA,NA,TRBJ1-1,TGTGCCTGGAGCAGTAACAGGGAAGAAAACACTGAAGCTTTCTTT,CAWSSNREENTEAFF
TRBV30,NA,NA,TRBJ2-7,TGTGCCTGGGACCATGGTGGGTCGCCCGGCGAGCAGTACTTC,CAWDHGGSPGEQYF
TRBV15,NA,NA,TRBJ2-7,TGTGCCACCAGCAGAGGCGGCGAGAGCCACGAGCAGTACTTC,CATSRGGESHEQYF
TRBV27,NA,NA,TRBJ2-7,TGTGCCAGCAGTCTGACAAATTACGACTACGAGCAGTACTTC,CASSLTNYDYEQYF
TRBV30,TRBD1,NA,TRBJ1-1,TGTGCCTGGAGCCTGGGACAGGGGAACACTGAAGCTTTCTTT,CAWSLGQGNTEAFF
TRBV10-2,NA,once,TRBJ2-5,TGCGCCAGCAGTCCCTGGCGGACAGCAACCACCGTGGCGTCCCAGTACTTC,CASSPWRTATTVASQYF
TRBV4-3,TRBD2,once,TRBJ2-7,TGCGCCAGCAGCCAAGACACAGGACTAGGGGCCGAGCAGTACTTC,CASSQDTGLGAEQYF
TRBV10-3,TRBD2,NA,TRBJ2-5,TGTGCCATCAGTGAAGGGACTAGCGGAATTAGGGAGACCCAGTACTTC,CAISEGTSGIRETQYF
TRBV13,TRBD1,NA,TRBJ1-5,TGTGCCAGCAGCTTTGGGGGACAGGGAGCGAATCAGCCCCAGCATTTT,CASSFGGQGANQPQHF
TRBV5-4,TRBD1,NA,TRBJ2-7,TGTGCCAGCAGCTTGGGGCCTGGGACAGGGATCTCCTACGAGCAGTACTTC,CASSLGPGTGISYEQYF
TRBV2,NA,NA,TRBJ1-2,TGTGCCAGCAGTGAAGCGGCGGACCATTCTGAGGGCTATGGCTACACCTTC,CASSEAADHSEGYGYTF
TRBV29-1,NA,NA,TRBJ2-7,TGCAGCGTTGTGTTGGCTGACGAGCAGTACTTC,CSVVLADEQYF
TRBV9,TRBD1,once,TRBJ2-2,TGTGCCAGCAGCATCGGGACAGTACGGGGGAACACCGGGGAGCTGTTTTTT,CASSIGTVRGNTGELFF
TRBV27,NA,few,TRBJ1-1,TGTGCCAGCAGTTTAAACCTGAACACTGAAGCTTTCTTT,CASSLNLNTEAFF
TRBV15,TRBD1,once,TRBJ1-1,TGTGCCACCAGGCTACAGGGGACGAACACTGAAGCTTTCTTT,CATRLQGTNTEAFF
TRBV4-1,NA,NA,TRBJ2-1,TGCGCCAGCAGCCATAGAAGAGTAGTAGGAGAAGCCTACAATGAGCAGTTCTTC,CASSHRRVVGEAYNEQFF